The entry that follows covers one T cell receptor (beta chain) sequence. Its antigen specificity is not known. The gene names and germline sequences used here belong to the mouse. The sequenced fragment ends 1 residue before the CDR3 boundary, so the rest is inferred from the germline J gene. V is reduced by 3 bases and J by 2 bases, leaving a spacing of 8 bases between them. Spanning cysteine to phenylalanine, the CDR3 consists of 13 amino acids. Only the CDR3 bases that were read are kept: 36 of them, in frame from base 1. The germline V gene (reference sequence) specifies SNHLY as CDR1 and FYNGKV as CDR2. The time point label here, explained by the study, means: mouse harvest day 7 after allogeneic transplant. Each mouse graft consisted of 10^7 T-cell-depleted bone marrow cells plus 10^6 splenic CD5+ T cells and was given by tail vein injection. To model GVHD in mice, a major MHC-mismatch B6 (H2b) into BALB/c (H2d) model was used, and tissues were profiled at day 7 or 14. Mouse tissues and retro-orbital blood were harvested on day 7 or 14 post-transplant using separate sterile tools per animal; livers were flushed beforehand. Before genomic DNA isolation with the DNeasy Blood & Tissue Kit, mouse tissues were minced with razor blades in buffered saline.

Receptors were amplified or captured by the immunoSEQ multiplex PCR assay. Adaptive Biotechnologies performed the TCRbeta CDR3 sequencing at survey depth and reported CDR3 sequences, V/J genes, productive frequency and template counts. Amplification of TCR beta CDR3 regions was performed from genomic DNA rather than from RNA. The authors' pipeline ran thus. Jensen-Shannon divergence was used to quantify pairwise repertoire overlap between tissues, with a value of 1 indicating complete divergence and a value of 0 indicating identical repertoires. Tissues were clustered by single-linkage agglomerative hierarchical clustering of pairwise JSD values and displayed as dendrograms. GLIPH2 was run on all patient samples with simulation_depth 1000, kmer_min_depth 3 and cdr3_length_cutoff 8, and groups with more than two unique CDR3s were retained. A standardized tissue-overlap score was calculated by extrapolating Jaccard GLIPH-group overlap across patients to a standard repertoire size of 1000 clones. Associations of diversity with clinical or experimental variables used linear mixed-effect models with tissue fixed effects and individual random effects. TCRdb took this table from immuneACCESS and kept in-frame rearrangements with V and J called. Such tables lack part of the clones; where checked against another copy, unresolved V genes explain under half of the gap, and the rest is unexplained. V and J calls plus clone size are reproduced from that table; the DNA served to infer D and trimming. The sample records 4,000 to 4,500 clones, 59% of which are singletons. The ten largest clones represent about 30% of the sample.

The sample is drawn from a study of tissue T cells after allogeneic stem cell transplantation (dated 2022 in TCRdb). Some background on the complete study: The study profiled TCR beta repertoires in many tissues obtained from research autopsies of patients with and without GVHD, and also in mouse models of GVHD. The human arm was conducted as a prospective observational study, and neither blinding nor randomization was performed.

Overall results and qualifications from the work: In both patients and mice, only a limited portion of the TCR repertoire detected in tissues was captured by blood and spleen T cells. Only a few T cell clones appeared in more than one patient, yet motif-based clustering showed tissue-specific repertoire signatures that were shared between patients. The patient cohort was small and clinically heterogeneous, and sampling depth was acknowledged as a limitation. Which tissue TCRs were alloreactive or antigen-specific was not determined in the study, and some of the clones might have been host cells that persisted. Within patients, how anatomically similar tissues were was a major factor shaping TCR repertoire composition, regardless of disease or transplant status.

The V and J segments used are TRBV3 and TRBJ2-7; the D region possibly corresponds to TRBD2 (5 bases align). The source material was spleen. The source of this sequence is a female BALB/c mouse given C57BL/6 T cells with graft-versus-host disease after an allogeneic hematopoietic cell transplant. CDR3 region: CASSFAGTYEQYF. The CDR3 DNA, read in part, is TGTGCCAGCAGCTTCGCTGGGACCTATGAACAGTAC.